The 29 T cell receptor beta chains given below trace back to one sample, sequenced in a study of T cell responses to AZD1222 COVID-19 vaccine. The assay was immunoSEQ multiplex PCR, and TCRdb's table has in-frame clones only and misses some. The data contain about 190,000 clones, roughly 91% of them singletons. The input for sequencing was peripheral blood, taken on day 0 of AZD1222 vaccination. The receptor set was obtained from an adult in good health.

This clone was recorded only once. The rearrangement joins TRBV7-9 to TRBJ2-3; TRBD2 might be the D (6 bases). CDR1 is SEHNR, CDR2 FQNEAQ, per germline (reference sequence). Trimming shortened V by 7 bases and J by 1 base, and 15 bases separated the two germline ends. This CDR3 spans 15 amino acids. CDR3 sequence: CASIYWGGGTDTQYF. For the CDR3, the DNA is TGTGCCAGCATTTACTGGGGCGGGGGCACAGATACGCAGTATTTT.

The chain has TRBV18 and TRBJ2-1; TRBD1 matches 12 bases. In germline, CDR1 is KGHSH, CDR2 LQKENI. V shed 6 bases, J shed 9 bases, and the junction held 9 bases outside the gene matches. The CDR3 extends over 15 amino acids. CDR3 sequence: CASSPLGTGGGEQFF. As DNA, the CDR3 is TGTGCCAGCTCCCCTTTGGGGACAGGGGGCGGTGAGCAGTTCTTC.

The V and J genes are TRBV13 and TRBJ2-7; D ambiguous. V shed 3 bases and J shed 0 bases, with 9 bases lying between them. In germline, CDR1 is PRHDT, CDR2 FYEKMQ (reference sequence). CDR3 size: 14 residues. As DNA, the CDR3 is TGTGCCAGCAGCTTTCGGACGAGCTCCTACGAGCAGTACTTC. Protein: CASSFRTSSYEQYF.

Only one count was recorded for this clone. The rearrangement links TRBV9 to TRBJ2-6; the D call may be TRBD1 or TRBD2 (6 bases each). Trimming shortened V by 4 bases and J by 1 base, and 18 bases separated the two germline ends. Per the germline V gene, CDR1 is SGDLS and CDR2 is YYNGEE. The CDR3 is made up of 18 amino acids. The CDR3 sequence is CASSPRLKGGSGANVLTF. In DNA, the CDR3 is TGTGCCAGCAGCCCACGACTTAAAGGGGGGTCTGGGGCCAACGTCCTGACTTTC.

The J gene is TRBJ2-7, the V gene TRBV6-2 or TRBV6-3; the match to TRBD2 covers 10 bases. Unmatched junction bases numbered 18, after V lost 4 bases and J lost 3 bases. Germline CDR1 reads MNHEY; CDR2 reads SVGEGT. CDR3 length: 19 residues. The CDR3 bases are TGTGCCAGCAGTTCCGGAGGTAGCGGGGGGCCCCGGAATGACTACGAGCAGTACTTC. Residues: CASSSGGSGGPRNDYEQYF.

In DNA form, the CDR3 reads TGTGCCAGCAGTGAGTGGGGGGGAACCGGGGAGCTGTTTTTT. This sequence encodes CASSEWGGTGELFF. This chain connects TRBV28 to TRBJ2-2, with TRBD2 matching 7 bases. Per germline, CDR1 MDHEN and CDR2 SYDVKM. J lost 5 bases, V lost 5 bases, and 5 bases had no gene match. The CDR3 is 14 residues long.

This chain links TRBV9 with TRBJ2-3; TRBD2 matches at 9 bases. CDR3 size: 16 residues. Germline V lookup: CDR1 SGDLS, CDR2 YYNGEE. The J segment lost 2 bases and the V segment lost 2 bases, leaving 6 bases of the junction unmatched. CDR3 in amino acids: CASSVSSGRATDTQYF. Here the CDR3 DNA reads TGTGCCAGCAGCGTGAGTAGCGGGAGAGCCACAGATACGCAGTATTTT.

As concerns this clone: At one end the junction does not follow the germline gene, possibly because of a read error. The CDR3 bases are TGTGCCACCAGCCAGGGGGGGGGTGTCTACGAGCAGTACTTC. Protein: CATSQGGGVYEQYF. The chain couples TRBV3-1 (or the pseudogene TRBV3-2) to TRBJ2-7, with D perhaps given as TRBD1 or TRBD2 (7 bases each). From germline, CDR1 is LGHDT and CDR2 YNNKEL (reference sequence). This CDR3 region has 14 residues.

The chain carries TRBV20-1 and TRBJ2-1, with no clear D. The CDR3 extends over 15 amino acids. Germline CDR1 and CDR2: DFQATT and SNEGSKA (reference sequence). The V and J ends lost 3 bases and 0 bases respectively, with 12 bases between them. The CDR3 DNA is TGCAGTGCTAGTGTCGGCCTGAGCTCCTACAATGAGCAGTTCTTC. It encodes CSASVGLSSYNEQFF.

V is TRBV7-9 and J is TRBJ2-1; TRBD2 aligns across 9 bases. Germline-derived CDR1 and CDR2 are SEHNR and FQNEAQ (reference sequence). The CDR3 has 16 residues. V shed 4 bases, J shed 9 bases, and the junction held 13 bases outside the gene matches. The CDR3, as DNA: TGTGCCAGCAGCTCCCAGACCCAACAGACTAGCGGTGAGCAGTTCTTC. It yields the protein CASSSQTQQTSGEQFF.

This clone showed up just a few times. The chain has TRBV15 and TRBJ2-7, with no clear D. CDR3 length: 15 amino acids. Trimming took 0 bases from V and 2 from J, leaving 11 bases between them. Per the germline V gene, CDR1 is LNHNV and CDR2 is YYDKDF (reference sequence). CDR3 residues: CATSRDSRAPYEQYF. CDR3 nucleotide sequence: TGTGCCACCAGCAGAGATAGCCGGGCCCCCTACGAGCAGTACTTC.

This clone was observed once. The V and J genes are TRBV27 and TRBJ1-1, with D hard to call. V shed 2 bases and J shed 4 bases, with 8 bases lying between them. The CDR3 is made up of 13 amino acids. CDR1 is MNHEY and CDR2 is SMNVEV in the germline V gene (reference sequence). CDR3 DNA: TGTGCCAGCAGTTTACTGGGTACCACTGAAGCTTTCTTT. It yields the protein CASSLLGTTEAFF.

The chain is built from TRBV19 and TRBJ2-1, with 10 bases aligning to TRBD1. From germline, CDR1 is LNHDA and CDR2 SQIVND (reference sequence). V lost 4 bases and J lost 5; bases outside the gene matches: 8. This CDR3 region has 16 residues. The CDR3 loop is CASSRETGGEHNEQFF. The CDR3 DNA reads as TGTGCCAGTAGTAGAGAGACAGGGGGCGAACACAATGAGCAGTTCTTC.

The chain carries TRBV5-1 and TRBJ2-5; D call uncertain. Germline-derived CDR1 and CDR2 are SGHRS and YFSETQ. CDR3 length: 12 residues. V lost 3 bases and J lost 5, with 8 bases in between. CDR3 DNA: TGCGCCAGCAGCTCCCTTTGGGAGACCCAGTACTTC. This gives the protein CASSSLWETQYF.

Only a few counts were recorded for this clone. The rearrangement uses TRBV7-3 and TRBJ2-7; perhaps TRBD1 as D (6 bases). CDR1 is SGHTA, CDR2 FQGTGA, per germline. Between the trimmed V and J ends, which lost 5 bases and 0 bases, there was a span of 8 bases. CDR3 size: 13 residues. In nucleotides, the CDR3 is TGTGCCAGCAGCCGGGACAACTCCTACGAGCAGTACTTC. Translating gives CASSRDNSYEQYF.

The chain uses TRBV19 and TRBJ1-1; the D gene is possibly TRBD1 (6 bases). V gave up 9 bases and J gave up 4 bases, with 15 bases separating them. Germline assignment: CDR1 LNHDA and CDR2 SQIVND (reference sequence). This CDR3 is 13 amino acids long. In DNA form, the CDR3 reads TGTGCCAGCACCGGGGGCTTTAGCACTGAAGCTTTCTTT. Translating gives CASTGGFSTEAFF.

The rearrangement links TRBV27 to TRBJ1-2, with D tentatively TRBD1 (6 bases). The CDR3 has 15 amino acids. V lost 2 bases, J lost 8 bases, and 18 bases lay in between. The V gene's germline CDR1 is MNHEY and CDR2 SMNVEV (reference sequence). The CDR3 loop reads CASSLTPGGAGGYTF. The CDR3 bases are TGTGCCAGCAGTTTAACCCCCGGGGGGGCGGGAGGCTACACCTTC.

The CDR3 region is CASSLTASGRDEQYF. In nucleotides, the CDR3 is TGTGCCAGCAGCTTAACGGCTAGCGGGAGGGACGAGCAGTACTTC. The chain joins TRBV7-3 to TRBJ2-7; 12 nucleotides agree with TRBD2. CDR1 is SGHTA and CDR2 is FQGTGA in the germline V gene. V shed 0 bases and J 5 bases; nucleotides not matched to a gene: 2. This CDR3 spans 15 amino acids. Full variable domain (missing parts from reference TRBV7-3 and TRBJ2-7): GAGVSQTPSNKVTEKGKYVELRCDPISGHTALYWYRQSLGQGPEFLIYFQGTGAADDSGLPNDRFFAVRPEGSVSTLKIQRTERGDSAVYLCASSLTASGRDEQYFGPGTRLTVT.

The gene calls are TRBV6-4 and TRBJ2-3, with D perhaps TRBD1 (6 bases). The CDR3 covers 13 residues. The V and J ends lost 3 bases and 3 bases respectively, with 7 bases between them. Germline lookup yields CDR1 MRHNA and CDR2 SNTAGT. CDR3 region: CASSEDRTDTQYF. Here the CDR3 DNA reads TGTGCCAGCAGTGAGGACAGAACAGATACGCAGTATTTT.

The chain couples TRBV12-5 to TRBJ2-7; TRBD2 matches at 13 bases. The ends lost 7 bases at V and 7 bases at J; junction bases unmatched: 10. Germline CDR1 LGHNT, CDR2 FRNRAP. CDR3 length: 15 amino acids. The CDR3 DNA reads as TGTGCTAGTGCCCTACTAGCGGGAGGGCCGGGGGAGCAGTACTTC. Protein product: CASALLAGGPGEQYF.

The gene calls are TRBV7-6 and TRBJ2-2, with TRBD2 matching over 8 bases. The CDR3 covers 20 residues. Germline trimming cut 7 bases from V and 4 bases from J; bases unmatched to any gene: 23. Germline V gives CDR1 SGHVS, CDR2 FNYEAQ. Here the CDR3 DNA reads TGTGCCAGCACCATTAGCTTGAAAGCGGGGGACACCCCGAGCACCGGGGAGCTGTTTTTT. Amino acids: CASTISLKAGDTPSTGELFF.

The V call is TRBV27, the J call TRBJ2-1; TRBD2 matches at 11 bases. There are 17 residues in the CDR3. Germline lookup yields CDR1 MNHEY and CDR2 SMNVEV (reference sequence). J lost 4 bases, V lost 2 bases, and 7 bases had no gene match. The CDR3 loop reads CASSLPQPSGRYNEQFF. The CDR3 coding sequence is TGTGCCAGCAGTTTACCCCAACCTAGCGGGAGGTACAATGAGCAGTTCTTC.

V is TRBV15 and J is TRBJ2-7; D uncertain. CDR1 is LNHNV, CDR2 YYDKDF, per germline (reference sequence). V dropped 0 bases and J dropped 2 bases, with 11 bases sitting between them. The CDR3 sequence is 15 residues long. The CDR3 DNA reads as TGTGCCACCAGCAGAGATCGTCTGCGTACCTACGAGCAGTACTTC. Translation gives CATSRDRLRTYEQYF.

The rearrangement links TRBV3-1 (or the pseudogene TRBV3-2) to TRBJ2-1; 7 bases agree with TRBD2. This CDR3 has 12 residues. The germline V gene encodes CDR1 LGHDT and CDR2 YNNKEL (reference sequence). V dropped 4 bases and J dropped 8; count of bases not matched to a gene: 2. This chain's CDR3 is CASSRAGDEQFF. Here the CDR3 DNA reads TGTGCCAGCAGCCGGGCGGGAGATGAGCAGTTCTTC.

This chain joins TRBV28 and TRBJ2-7; D uncertain. CDR3 length: 11 residues. Germline V gene lookup returns CDR1 MDHEN and CDR2 SYDVKM. V lost 5 bases and J lost 6, with 8 bases in between. The CDR3, as DNA: TGTGCCAGCAGTGCCCGCTTCGAGCAGTACTTC. This translates into CASSARFEQYF.

This chain joins TRBV29-1 and TRBJ2-1; TRBD2 agrees at 7 bases. The CDR3 runs to 12 residues. V dropped 7 bases and J dropped 9; count of bases not matched to a gene: 9. Germline V gene data show CDR1 as SQVTM and CDR2 as ANQGSEA. The CDR3 protein is CSAAGLVREQFF. CDR3 coding DNA: TGCAGCGCCGCAGGACTAGTACGTGAGCAGTTCTTC.

V usage is TRBV6-5 and J usage is TRBJ1-2; 8 bases fit TRBD1. The V gene's germline CDR1 is MNHEY and CDR2 SVGAGI. The CDR3 spans 13 residues. V dropped 7 bases and J dropped 8; count of bases not matched to a gene: 9. CDR3 loop: CASNGQGAQGYTF. DNA of the CDR3: TGTGCCAGCAATGGGCAGGGGGCGCAAGGCTACACCTTC.

The genes are TRBV6-5 and TRBJ1-1, with D unresolved. The CDR3 is 15 residues long. The germline V gene encodes CDR1 MNHEY and CDR2 SVGAGI. V lost 10 bases to trimming and J lost 0 bases, with 18 bases between them. The CDR3 region is CATGRPPGMNTEAFF. In DNA form, the CDR3 reads TGTGCCACCGGACGGCCGCCCGGCATGAACACTGAAGCTTTCTTT.

V and J are TRBV5-1 and TRBJ2-1; D is perhaps TRBD1 or TRBD2 (6 bases each). V lost 0 bases to trimming and J lost 9 bases, with 22 bases between them. The CDR3 has 17 amino acids. The germline V gene has CDR1 SGHRS and CDR2 YFSETQ. This CDR3 is CASSLALWTREGGEQFF. Written as DNA, the CDR3 is TGCGCCAGCAGCTTGGCCCTCTGGACTCGCGAGGGGGGTGAGCAGTTCTTC.